The clone carrying this T cell receptor beta chain was detected many times. This CDR3 has 16 residues. Germline assignment: CDR1 MNHNS and CDR2 SASEGT. V trimming: 6 bases; J trimming: 7 bases; junction bases outside the gene matches: 13. The data were obtained in a study of T cells in Graves' hyperthyroidism and ophthalmopathy. RNA transcripts served as the template for amplifying TCR beta CDR3 regions. The HTBI primer set served for first-round RT-PCR of the TCR CDR3. TCRdb fed the multiplex PCR reads into MiXCR, producing one record per CDR3 protein. Here the sample spans nearly 600,000 distinct CDR3 sequences, around 14% being singletons.

The sequence was obtained from a woman in her 30s with Graves' hyperthyroidism that later progressed to Graves' ophthalmopathy. Sequencing used blood. This chain connects TRBV6-1 to TRBJ2-7; 12 positions match TRBD1. The CDR3 here is CASSRLGTGGAGEQYF. In DNA, the CDR3 is TGTGCCAGCAGCAGACTCGGGACAGGGGGCGCGGGGGAGCAGTACTTC.